The present T cell receptor (beta chain) was sequenced within a study of T-cell memory formation after mild COVID-19. Study at large: The TCR clusters were mostly specific to one donor. General study findings and limits: Contracting CD4+ clones lay largely in CM and EM, with CD8+ ones residing in EMRA.

The CDR3 runs 14 residues. Germline V gene sequence: CDR1 SGHKS, CDR2 YYEKEE (reference sequence). V lost 3 bases to trimming and J lost 5 bases, with 14 bases between them. TCRdb used MiXCR to reprocess the 5' RACE reads, holding one entry per CDR3 protein. This sample yields fewer than 70,000 distinct CDR3 sequences, of which 8% to 9.5% are seen a single time; approximately 1.2% belongs to the top ten. Concerning this clonotype: Its cognate antigen is unknown.

This TCR was recovered from a man aged 18 to 29 who had mild COVID-19 (a few samples of this study predate the infection). Cell type and time point are not known. The V call is TRBV5-5, the J call TRBJ2-5; no firm D call. The specimen was PBMCs or a T cell subset sorted from them (not recorded which). CDR3 in amino acids: CASSSPSPVETQYF. The DNA for the CDR3 is TGTGCCAGCAGCTCCCCATCCCCTGTGGAGACCCAGTACTTC.